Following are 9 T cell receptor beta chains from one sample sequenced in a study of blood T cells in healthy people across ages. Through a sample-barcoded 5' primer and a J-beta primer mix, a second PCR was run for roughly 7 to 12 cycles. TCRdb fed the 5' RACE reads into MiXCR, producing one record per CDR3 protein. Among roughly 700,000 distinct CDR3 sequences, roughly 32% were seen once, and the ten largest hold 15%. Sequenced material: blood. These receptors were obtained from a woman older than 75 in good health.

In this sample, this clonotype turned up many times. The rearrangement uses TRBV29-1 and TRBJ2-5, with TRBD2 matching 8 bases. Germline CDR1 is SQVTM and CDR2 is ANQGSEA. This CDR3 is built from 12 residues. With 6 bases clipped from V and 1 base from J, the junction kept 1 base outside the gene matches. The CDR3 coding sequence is TGCAGCGTAACTAGCGGCCAAGAGACCCAGTACTTC. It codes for CSVTSGQETQYF.

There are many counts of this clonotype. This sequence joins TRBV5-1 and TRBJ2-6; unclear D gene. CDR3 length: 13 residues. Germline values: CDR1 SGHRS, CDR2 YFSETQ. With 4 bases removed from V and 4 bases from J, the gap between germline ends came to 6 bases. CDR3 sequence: CASSATGANVLTF. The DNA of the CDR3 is TGCGCCAGCAGCGCGACAGGGGCCAACGTCCTGACTTTC.

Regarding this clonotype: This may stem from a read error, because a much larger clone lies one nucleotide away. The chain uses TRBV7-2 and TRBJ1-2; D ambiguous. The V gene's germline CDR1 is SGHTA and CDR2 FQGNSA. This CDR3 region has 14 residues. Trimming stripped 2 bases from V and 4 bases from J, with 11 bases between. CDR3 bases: TGTGCCAGCAGCTTACTCGAGACATCCTATGGCTACACCTTC. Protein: CASSLLETSYGYTF.

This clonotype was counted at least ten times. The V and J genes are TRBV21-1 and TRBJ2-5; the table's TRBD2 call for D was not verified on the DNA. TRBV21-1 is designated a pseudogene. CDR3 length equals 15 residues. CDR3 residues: CASSKLEAGEETQYF. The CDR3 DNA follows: TGTGCCAGCAGCAAATTGGAGGCAGGAGAAGAGACCCAGTACTTC.

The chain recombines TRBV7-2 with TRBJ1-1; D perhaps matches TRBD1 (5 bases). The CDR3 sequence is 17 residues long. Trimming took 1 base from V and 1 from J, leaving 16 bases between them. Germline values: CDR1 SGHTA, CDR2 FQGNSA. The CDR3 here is CASSLDGRAARNTEAFF. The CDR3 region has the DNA TGTGCCAGCAGCTTAGACGGCAGGGCTGCGAGGAACACTGAAGCTTTCTTT.

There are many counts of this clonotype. The CDR3 is CASSPGLAASYEQYF. The CDR3 DNA sequence: TGTGCCAGCAGTCCGGGCCTAGCGGCCTCCTACGAGCAGTACTTC. The genes are TRBV6-5 and TRBJ2-7, with 7 bases aligning to TRBD2. Germline CDR1 and CDR2: MNHEY and SVGAGI. V lost 5 bases, J lost 0 bases, and 7 bases stayed unmatched. This CDR3 contains 15 residues.

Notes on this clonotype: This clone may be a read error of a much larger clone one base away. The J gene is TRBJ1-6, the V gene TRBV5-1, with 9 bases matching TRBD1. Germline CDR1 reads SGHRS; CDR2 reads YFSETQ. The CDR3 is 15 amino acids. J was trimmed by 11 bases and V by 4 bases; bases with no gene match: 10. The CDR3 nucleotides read TGCGCCAGCAGCCCGGACAGGGGATACAATCCACCCCTCCACTTT. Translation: CASSPDRGYNPPLHF.

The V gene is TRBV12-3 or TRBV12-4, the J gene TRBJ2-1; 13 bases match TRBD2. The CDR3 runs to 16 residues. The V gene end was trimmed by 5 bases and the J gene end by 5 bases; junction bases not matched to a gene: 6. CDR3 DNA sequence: TGTGCCAGCAGTAAAAGACTAGCGGGGGGAAACAATGAGCAGTTCTTC. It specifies CASSKRLAGGNNEQFF.

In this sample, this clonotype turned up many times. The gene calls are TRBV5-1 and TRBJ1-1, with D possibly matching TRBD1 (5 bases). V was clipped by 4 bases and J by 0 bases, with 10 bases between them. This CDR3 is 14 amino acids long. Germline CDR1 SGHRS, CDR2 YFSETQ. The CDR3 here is CASSGGEVNTEAFF. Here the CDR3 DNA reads TGCGCCAGCAGCGGGGGGGAGGTGAACACTGAAGCTTTCTTT.